This paragraph reports one T cell receptor beta chain. This clone was picked up one time. Its antigen remains unidentified. No per-base quality is available; no much larger clone lies one base away. The sample comes from a study of shared clonotypes between healthy human individuals (dated by TCRdb to the early 2020s). A note on the overall study: Three men and two women, aged 18 to 49 years, made up the cohort. For each donor, three plates each were used for CD4 naive and CD4 memory, two plates were used for CD8 naive, and one plate was used for CD8 memory. Libraries were prepared and TCR repertoires were sequenced by different laboratories using diverse techniques, in order to increase sequencing depth and limit assay-specific biases. Blood TCR repertoires of about 5 healthy adults were deeply sequenced to estimate repertoire size and the extent of clonotype sharing between individuals. Each donor's leukapheresis produced roughly between about 0.8 and 10 billion PBMCs. Overall study outcomes, separate from this receptor: Sampling was restricted to blood, and TCR repertoires in tissue are likely to differ from TCR repertoires in blood. Compared with non-shared clonotypes, the clonotypes found in all four sorted-subset donors had higher generation probabilities. Pairwise subsampling led to the expectation that sequencing depth would affect the degree of clonotype sharing among donors. When several donors were compared, the shared fraction of clonotypes was about 5% for naive CD4, over 3% for naive CD8, 2.3% for memory CD4, and under 0.5% for memory CD8. Rarefaction of sorted-subset datasets indicated incomplete sequencing despite the large sequencing depth. The genetic and exposure-history diversity represented was limited by the small number of donors. Estimated clonotype richness was generally larger for naive than for memory subsets.

TCR CDR3 regions were amplified from genomic DNA by multiplex PCR using the deep immunoSEQ assay. For each cell subset, the extracted genomic DNA was distributed evenly across all wells of several immunoSEQ 96-well plates, and each plate served as one replicate. For sorted subsets, about 200 ng genomic DNA, equal to tens of thousands of T cell genomes, was loaded into each replicate PCR. Purified libraries were quantified with a Qubit 3.0 fluorometer, sized on a Bioanalyzer 2100, and re-quantified with the KAPA Library Quantification kit. Each immunoSEQ 96-well plate was sequenced on its own single-read 150-cycle Illumina NextSeq 550 flow cell. The source study handled its data this way. The immunoSEQ output contained only junctional sequences without quality scores, so filtering could not match that applied to full-length reads. Sequences were annotated with PyIR, a Python wrapper for IgBLAST v1.9, and V/J genes and CDR3 were assigned using IMGT germline references. Reads were filtered out if the reads had weak V/J assignments (E-value above 1e-6), no CDR3, stop codons, out-of-frame junctions, or ambiguous translated residues. A V3J clonotype was defined by an identical inferred V gene, J gene, and CDR3 amino acid sequence. To compute the percentage overlap between repertoires, the number of shared unique clonotypes was divided by the size of the smaller repertoire. Repertoire richness was assessed with RTK rarefaction, the Chao1 estimator, and Recon v2.1 estimates of unobserved clonotypes. OLGA was used to compute generation probabilities for all TCRbeta clonotypes that the gDNA method yielded from a handful of donors. This is the immuneACCESS table as TCRdb keeps it, with only in-frame sequences that have V and J called. A part of the clones is gone; compared with another copy, unresolved V genes explain less than half, and the rest is unexplained. V and J calls and clone size are given by that table; D and trimming were obtained from the DNA. The sample yields under 850,000 clones; about 92% were counted once. The top ten clones comprise approximately 25% of the sample.

CD8 naive samples were obtained by positive selection for CCR7 among CD45RO-negative cells, yielding a CD45RA+CCR7+ population from which TemRA cells were excluded. The donors were healthy, HIV-negative adults who had no recently reported acute infections or vaccinations. Every donor was a Caucasian adult residing in Nashville, Tennessee, USA. Blood was collected by leukapheresis, and PBMCs were isolated by Ficoll-Histopaque density gradient centrifugation and then cryopreserved in liquid nitrogen vapor phase. Purity and quantity of every magnetically sorted T cell population were checked by analytical flow cytometry. Each sorted fraction had its genomic DNA isolated and then quantified by UV absorbance on a Nanodrop 2000c. From cysteine to phenylalanine, the CDR3 is 15 amino acids long. The sequence is cut down to CDR3 DNA, 45 bases in frame from base 1. Relative to germline, V is 5 bases shorter and J is 3 bases shorter, with 16 bases between their ends. The germline V gene specifies SGHTA as CDR1 and FQGNSA as CDR2.

The chain uses TRBV7-2 and TRBJ2-5; the D region possibly corresponds to TRBD2 (6 bases align). This TCR was recovered from a man aged 25-40 years in good health. Sequencing was performed on naive CD8+ T cells sorted from blood. The cell subset or site label here, explained by the study, means: CD45RA+CCR7+. CDR3 reads: CASSTSGLMKETQYF. The sequence in DNA is TGTGCCAGCAGCACCTCGGGACTTATGAAAGAGACCCAGTACTTC. Beyond the CDR3, the reference TRBV7-2 and TRBJ2-5 genes provide the residues; the full variable domain reads: GAGVSQSPSNKVTEKGKDVELRCDPISGHTALYWYRQSLGQGLEFLIYFQGNSAPDKSGLPSDRFSAERTGGSVSTLTIQRTQQEDSAVYLCASSTSGLMKETQYFGPGTRLLVL.